This record concerns one TCR beta chain sequence. Its specificity is unknown. Unmatched junction bases numbered 5, after V lost 4 bases and J lost 3 bases. The CDR3 totals 16 residues. CDR1 and CDR2 from the germline V gene are MGHRA and YSYEKL. Generated by immunoSEQ multiplex PCR, the TCRdb table keeps only in-frame clones and is missing some. Among 110,000 to 150,000 clones, about 94% were seen once, and the ten largest hold roughly 1.9%. The sample is drawn from a study of cytomegalovirus exposure and HLA in healthy donors. The study, taken as a whole, reports: Many donors shared some public TCRs, even though most TCR sequences were rare. Cytomegalovirus-associated TCR beta chains were listed, numbering 150 to 200. As was reported, the classifier diagnosed cytomegalovirus status with high specificity and sensitivity.

Donors came from a validation cohort of approximately 110 subjects, distinct from the first 666-subject cohort. The material sequenced was PBMCs. This receptor was obtained from a man aged 18 to 29 in good health and CMV-seropositive. The V and J genes are TRBV4-1 and TRBJ2-1; 11 nucleotides match TRBD2. CDR3 coding DNA: TGCGCCAGCAGCCTCCTAGCGGGAGGAGACTACAATGAGCAGTTCTTC. Its protein product is CASSLLAGGDYNEQFF.